This T cell receptor beta chain was profiled in a study of blood T cell repertoires in COVID-19. Study overall: Specimens from acute and convalescent COVID-19 originated in the United States, Italy and Spain. T cells, B-cell-depleted T cells, or PBMCs provided the cDNA or gDNA that served as material.

Original methodology: Estimated nucleated cell counts came from reference gene primer amplification. Measured with immunoSEQ multiplex PCR; TCRdb has only the in-frame clones, and not every one. V and J calls and clone size come straight from that table; D and trimming were deduced from the DNA. The data contain some 150,000 clones, approximately 86% of them singletons. Trimming cost V 2 bases and J 0 bases; bases outside gene matches: 9. Germline V gene sequence: CDR1 LNHDA, CDR2 SQIVND (reference sequence). The length of the CDR3 is 17 residues. This clone is a singleton in its sample. V is TRBV19 and J is TRBJ1-2, with 7 nucleotides matching TRBD1. Specimen: peripheral blood. The clonotype originates from a man aged 65-85 years with acute or convalescent COVID-19. CDR3 amino acids: CASSIRQGGGTNYGYTF. CDR3 in DNA: TGTGCCAGTAGTATACGACAGGGTGGCGGTACTAACTATGGCTACACCTTC.